This entry lists 4 T cell receptor beta chains sequenced from one sample in a study of cytomegalovirus exposure and HLA in healthy donors. Libraries were prepared by immunoSEQ multiplex PCR; TCRdb keeps only in-frame clonotypes and omits some of them. The table shows roughly 130,000 clones, with approximately 91% occurring only once. Sequenced sample: PBMCs. These TCRs come from a man aged 25 to 40 in good health and CMV-seronegative.

This clone was counted once. The rearrangement joins TRBV5-1 to TRBJ2-1, with 10 positions matching TRBD1. From germline, CDR1 is SGHRS and CDR2 YFSETQ. The CDR3 has 13 residues. V was pared by 4 bases and J by 12 bases, with 7 bases of the junction left unmatched. CDR3 residues: CASSVTGGVWQFF. For the CDR3, the DNA is TGCGCCAGCAGCGTGACAGGGGGCGTGTGGCAGTTCTTC.

This chain connects TRBV2 to TRBJ1-4; TRBD1 is a possible D gene (6 bases). The germline V and J ends were trimmed by 4 bases and 0 bases, with 9 bases remaining between them. Germline values: CDR1 SNHLY, CDR2 FYNNEI. This CDR3 contains 15 residues. The CDR3 sequence: CASSARTATNEKLFF. In DNA, the CDR3 is TGTGCCAGCAGTGCCAGGACAGCAACTAATGAAAAACTGTTTTTT.

This clone was found a few times. The chain has TRBV2 and TRBJ2-7; D is perhaps TRBD2 (6 bases). Trimming stripped 6 bases from V and 2 bases from J, with 14 bases between. From germline, CDR1 is SNHLY and CDR2 FYNNEI. CDR3 length: 14 amino acids. The CDR3, as DNA: TGTGCCAGCAGCGAGGGCGGGGCCCCCTACGAGCAGTACTTC. Its translation is CASSEGGAPYEQYF.

The gene calls are TRBV7-2 and TRBJ2-2, with D uncertain. Deletions cut 10 bases from V and 3 bases from J, with 15 bases between. This CDR3 comprises 14 residues. Germline V gives CDR1 SGHTA, CDR2 FQGNSA. The CDR3 is CANQRNPHTGELFF. The CDR3 bases are TGTGCCAACCAGAGGAACCCCCACACCGGGGAGCTGTTTTTT.